This is a list of T cell receptor beta chains from one sample in a study of immune reconstitution after stem cell transplant in scleroderma. TCRdb ran MiXCR on the RT-PCR reads and lists one entry per CDR3 protein. The table records about 4,900 distinct CDR3 sequences, approximately 7.9% of them present only once. Sample collection occurred before or after autologous hematopoietic stem cell transplantation (not recorded which). These TCRs come from a male donor with systemic sclerosis. CDR3s include the opening cysteine and the closing phenylalanine or tryptophan. A D gene is named only where the DNA matches it firmly. Some rows have no size entry. The others give once, few or many, or a class for an expanded clone.

clone size: medium-sized
D gene: TRBD2
V gene: TRBV6-2/TRBV6-3
J gene: TRBJ2-3
CDR3 protein: CASPPGAGVTDTQYF
CDR3 DNA: TGTGCCAGCCCCCCGGGAGCGGGGGTCACAGATACGCAGTATTTT

clone size: few
D gene: NA
V gene: TRBV12-3/TRBV12-4
J gene: TRBJ1-5
CDR3 protein: CASSPRRGNQPQHF
CDR3 DNA: TGTGCCAGCAGCCCTAGGCGGGGGAATCAGCCCCAGCATTTT

clone size: NA
D gene: NA
V gene: TRBV28
J gene: TRBJ2-7
CDR3 protein: CASSKNGGSYEQYF
CDR3 DNA: TGTGCCAGCAGTAAAAACGGGGGTTCCTACGAGCAGTACTTC

clone size: NA
D gene: NA
V gene: TRBV4-1
J gene: TRBJ2-5
CDR3 protein: CASSQGSLYQETQYF
CDR3 DNA: TGCGCCAGCAGCCAAGGCTCGCTATACCAAGAGACCCAGTACTTC

clone size: NA
D gene: NA
V gene: TRBV5-1
J gene: TRBJ2-5
CDR3 protein: CASSLAVGVETQYF
CDR3 DNA: TGCGCCAGCAGCTTGGCCGTGGGAGTGGAGACCCAGTACTTC

clone size: medium-sized
D gene: NA
V gene: TRBV5-1
J gene: TRBJ1-2
CDR3 protein: CASSLKSESYGYTF
CDR3 DNA: TGCGCCAGCAGCTTGAAGTCGGAGTCTTATGGCTACACCTTC

clone size: medium-sized
D gene: TRBD1
V gene: TRBV5-1
J gene: TRBJ1-2
CDR3 protein: CASSLGGQGQDYGYTF
CDR3 DNA: TGCGCCAGCAGCTTGGGGGGACAGGGTCAGGACTATGGCTACACCTTC

clone size: NA
D gene: NA
V gene: TRBV20-1
J gene: TRBJ2-7
CDR3 protein: CSARLEREPYEQYF
CDR3 DNA: TGCAGTGCTAGATTGGAAAGGGAACCCTACGAGCAGTACTTC

clone size: medium-sized
D gene: TRBD1
V gene: TRBV7-2
J gene: TRBJ1-6
CDR3 protein: CASSLGGTGSQSPLHF
CDR3 DNA: TGTGCCAGCAGCTTGGGGGGGACAGGGTCCCAATCACCCCTCCACTTT

clone size: medium-sized
D gene: TRBD1
V gene: TRBV19
J gene: TRBJ2-3
CDR3 protein: CASSATGRTDTQYF
CDR3 DNA: TGTGCCAGTAGTGCGACAGGGAGAACAGATACGCAGTATTTT

clone size: NA
D gene: TRBD1
V gene: TRBV29-1
J gene: TRBJ2-3
CDR3 protein: CSVGQGAEDTQYF
CDR3 DNA: TGCAGCGTAGGACAGGGGGCAGAAGATACGCAGTATTTT

clone size: few
D gene: NA
V gene: TRBV18
J gene: TRBJ2-7
CDR3 protein: CASSPGPYEQYF
CDR3 DNA: TGTGCCAGCTCACCCGGCCCCTACGAGCAGTACTTC

clone size: NA
D gene: NA
V gene: TRBV5-6
J gene: TRBJ2-2
CDR3 protein: CASSLATWGAGELFF
CDR3 DNA: TGTGCCAGCAGCTTGGCCACGTGGGGGGCCGGGGAGCTGTTTTTT

clone size: NA
D gene: TRBD2
V gene: TRBV20-1
J gene: TRBJ2-5
CDR3 protein: CSARVAGWGETQYF
CDR3 DNA: TGCAGTGCTAGAGTAGCGGGATGGGGAGAGACCCAGTACTTC

clone size: medium-sized
D gene: NA
V gene: TRBV25-1
J gene: TRBJ2-1
CDR3 protein: CASSVSWGAIENEQFF
CDR3 DNA: TGTGCCAGCAGTGTGAGTTGGGGGGCAATTGAGAATGAGCAGTTCTTC

clone size: few
D gene: NA
V gene: TRBV10-3
J gene: TRBJ2-2
CDR3 protein: CAISVGSGELFF
CDR3 DNA: TGTGCCATCAGTGTAGGTTCCGGGGAGCTGTTTTTT

clone size: NA
D gene: NA
V gene: TRBV6-5
J gene: TRBJ2-3
CDR3 protein: CASSHVAGVGTDTQYF
CDR3 DNA: TGTGCCAGCAGTCACGTAGCCGGAGTCGGCACAGATACGCAGTATTTT

clone size: large
D gene: NA
V gene: TRBV20-1
J gene: TRBJ1-6
CDR3 protein: CSASPSGALHNSPLHF
CDR3 DNA: TGCAGTGCTAGCCCCTCGGGCGCCCTGCATAATTCACCCCTCCACTTT

clone size: medium-sized
D gene: NA
V gene: TRBV4-1
J gene: TRBJ1-2
CDR3 protein: CASSRPDGVYGYTF
CDR3 DNA: TGCGCCAGCAGCCGCCCAGACGGGGTCTATGGCTACACCTTC

clone size: NA
D gene: NA
V gene: TRBV20-1
J gene: TRBJ2-7
CDR3 protein: CSASPSSRYYEQYF
CDR3 DNA: TGCAGTGCTAGTCCATCATCCCGATACTACGAGCAGTACTTC

clone size: medium-sized
D gene: NA
V gene: TRBV7-7
J gene: TRBJ2-3
CDR3 protein: CASSPLEGKTDTQYF
CDR3 DNA: TGTGCCAGCAGCCCCCTCGAGGGGAAGACAGATACGCAGTATTTT

clone size: few
D gene: TRBD2
V gene: TRBV11-2
J gene: TRBJ2-7
CDR3 protein: CASSRTSSGGGSYEQYF
CDR3 DNA: TGTGCCAGCAGCCGAACGTCTAGCGGGGGGGGCTCCTACGAGCAGTACTTC

clone size: few
D gene: TRBD1
V gene: TRBV7-2
J gene: TRBJ2-7
CDR3 protein: CASSSGQGAYEQYF
CDR3 DNA: TGTGCCAGCAGCTCGGGACAGGGGGCCTACGAGCAGTACTTC

clone size: few
D gene: NA
V gene: TRBV10-2
J gene: TRBJ1-1
CDR3 protein: CASTEALMGDTEAFF
CDR3 DNA: TGCGCCAGCACCGAAGCCCTGATGGGGGACACTGAAGCTTTCTTT

clone size: few
D gene: NA
V gene: TRBV20-1
J gene: TRBJ2-7
CDR3 protein: CSARDSGPYEQYF
CDR3 DNA: TGCAGTGCTAGGGACAGTGGACCCTACGAGCAGTACTTC

clone size: few
D gene: NA
V gene: TRBV7-8
J gene: TRBJ1-5
CDR3 protein: CASSLAMGGSQPQHF
CDR3 DNA: TGTGCCAGCAGCTTAGCAATGGGGGGGAGTCAGCCCCAGCATTTT

clone size: NA
D gene: TRBD1
V gene: TRBV7-8
J gene: TRBJ1-5
CDR3 protein: CASSLGVSGGQPQHF
CDR3 DNA: TGTGCCAGCAGCTTAGGGGTATCAGGGGGACAGCCCCAGCATTTT

clone size: medium-sized
D gene: NA
V gene: TRBV7-2
J gene: TRBJ1-2
CDR3 protein: CASSLPGYGYTF
CDR3 DNA: TGTGCCAGCAGCTTACCAGGCTATGGCTACACCTTC

clone size: NA
D gene: NA
V gene: TRBV5-1
J gene: TRBJ2-2
CDR3 protein: CASSLVADTGELFF
CDR3 DNA: TGCGCCAGCAGCTTGGTAGCGGACACCGGGGAGCTGTTTTTT

clone size: NA
D gene: TRBD2
V gene: TRBV7-2
J gene: TRBJ2-1
CDR3 protein: CASSLEALAGDPYNEQFF
CDR3 DNA: TGTGCCAGCAGCTTAGAAGCACTAGCGGGAGACCCCTACAATGAGCAGTTCTTC

clone size: NA
D gene: TRBD1
V gene: TRBV24-1
J gene: TRBJ2-1
CDR3 protein: CATSDFTGGVSYNEQFF
CDR3 DNA: TGTGCCACCAGTGATTTCACAGGGGGAGTCTCCTACAATGAGCAGTTCTTC

clone size: NA
D gene: TRBD1
V gene: TRBV7-6
J gene: TRBJ1-1
CDR3 protein: CASSDTLRDRVTEAFF
CDR3 DNA: TGTGCCAGCAGCGACACCTTACGGGACAGGGTAACTGAAGCTTTCTTT

clone size: few
D gene: TRBD1
V gene: TRBV20-1
J gene: TRBJ2-7
CDR3 protein: CSARLHRGQSYEQYF
CDR3 DNA: TGCAGTGCTAGGCTACACAGGGGCCAATCCTACGAGCAGTACTTC

clone size: NA
D gene: NA
V gene: TRBV7-9
J gene: TRBJ1-3
CDR3 protein: CASGVGNTIYF
CDR3 DNA: TGTGCCAGTGGAGTTGGAAACACCATATATTTT

clone size: NA
D gene: NA
V gene: TRBV27
J gene: TRBJ2-3
CDR3 protein: CASSGPRVTDTQYF
CDR3 DNA: TGTGCCAGCAGCGGACCCAGGGTCACAGATACGCAGTATTTT